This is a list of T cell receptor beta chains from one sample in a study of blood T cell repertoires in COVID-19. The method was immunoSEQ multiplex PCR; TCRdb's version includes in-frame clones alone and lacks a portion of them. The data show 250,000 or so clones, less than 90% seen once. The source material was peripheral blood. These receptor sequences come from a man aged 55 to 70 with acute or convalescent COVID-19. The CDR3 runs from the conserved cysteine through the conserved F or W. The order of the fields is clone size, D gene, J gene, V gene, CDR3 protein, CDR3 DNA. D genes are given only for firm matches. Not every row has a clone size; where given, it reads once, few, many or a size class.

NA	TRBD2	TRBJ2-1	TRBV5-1	CASSPGLADSSYNEQFF	TGCGCCAGCAGCCCGGGACTAGCGGATAGCTCCTACAATGAGCAGTTCTTC
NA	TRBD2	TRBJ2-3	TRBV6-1	CASSEGGGVGAQYF	TGTGCCAGCAGTGAGGGGGGAGGGGTGGGTGCGCAGTATTTT
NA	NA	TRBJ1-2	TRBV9	CASEGRGYGYTF	TGTGCCAGCGAGGGGAGGGGTTATGGCTACACCTTC
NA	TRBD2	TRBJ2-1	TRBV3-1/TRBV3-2	CASSRSTSGRVGSEQFF	TGTGCCAGCAGCCGGAGCACTAGCGGGAGGGTTGGTAGTGAGCAGTTCTTC
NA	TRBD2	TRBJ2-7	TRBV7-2	CASSPFASGRYEQYF	TGTGCCAGCAGCCCCTTTGCTAGCGGGAGATACGAGCAGTACTTC
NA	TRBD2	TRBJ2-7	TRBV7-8	CASSLGIGSGRRTYEQYF	TGTGCCAGCAGCTTAGGTATAGGTAGCGGGAGGAGAACCTACGAGCAGTACTTC
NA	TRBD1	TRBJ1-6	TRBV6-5	CASSGMTGDNSPLHF	TGTGCCAGCAGCGGCATGACAGGGGACAATTCACCCCTCCACTTT
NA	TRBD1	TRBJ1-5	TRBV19	CASSIDHRQGFSNQPQHF	TGTGCCAGTAGTATAGACCACCGACAGGGATTTAGCAATCAGCCCCAGCATTTT
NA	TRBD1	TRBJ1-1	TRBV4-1	CASSHERGLGTEAFF	TGCGCCAGCAGCCACGAGAGGGGGCTTGGCACTGAAGCTTTCTTT
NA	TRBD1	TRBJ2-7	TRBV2	CASSEATGKQYF	TGTGCCAGCAGTGAAGCGACAGGGAAGCAGTACTTC
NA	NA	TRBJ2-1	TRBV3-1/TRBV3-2	CASGLWTGDEQFF	TGTGCCAGCGGACTTTGGACGGGAGATGAGCAGTTCTTC
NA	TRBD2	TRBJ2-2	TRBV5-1	CASSVTTSGTNTGELFF	TGCGCCAGCAGCGTAACAACTAGCGGGACGAACACCGGGGAGCTGTTTTTT
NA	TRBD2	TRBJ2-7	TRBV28	CASSLGDYSYEQYF	TGTGCCAGCAGTTTAGGGGACTACTCCTACGAGCAGTACTTC
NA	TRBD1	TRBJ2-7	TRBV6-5	CASNSGGAYEQYF	TGTGCCAGCAACTCAGGGGGCGCCTACGAGCAGTACTTC
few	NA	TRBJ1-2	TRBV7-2	CASSFDRSGYGYTF	TGTGCCAGCAGTTTTGACAGGAGTGGCTATGGCTACACCTTC
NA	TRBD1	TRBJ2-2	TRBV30	CAWSPRDRGSTGELFF	TGTGCCTGGTCACCGCGGGACAGGGGGTCCACCGGGGAGCTGTTTTTT
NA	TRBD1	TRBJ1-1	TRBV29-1	CSGDRGPDTEAFF	TGCAGCGGTGACAGGGGCCCGGACACTGAAGCTTTCTTT
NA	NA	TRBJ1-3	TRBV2	CASSTTGLSGNTIYF	TGTGCCAGCAGTACCACAGGCCTCTCTGGAAACACCATATATTTT
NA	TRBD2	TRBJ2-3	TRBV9	CASSVPTGGGGTDTQYF	TGTGCCAGCAGCGTCCCAACGGGGGGCGGGGGGACAGATACGCAGTATTTT
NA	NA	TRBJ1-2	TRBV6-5	CASSKFGQLYGYTF	TGTGCCAGCAGTAAGTTTGGACAGTTATATGGCTACACCTTC
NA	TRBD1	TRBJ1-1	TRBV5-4	CASSLPPGQGKAEAFF	TGTGCCAGCAGCTTACCTCCGGGACAGGGGAAGGCTGAAGCTTTCTTT
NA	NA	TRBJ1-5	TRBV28	CASRWGGGRLNQPQHF	TGTGCCAGCAGGTGGGGAGGCGGGAGGTTAAATCAGCCCCAGCATTTT
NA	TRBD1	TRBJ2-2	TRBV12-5	CASGPGTGITGELFF	TGTGCTAGTGGTCCCGGGACAGGGATTACCGGGGAGCTGTTTTTT
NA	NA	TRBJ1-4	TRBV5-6	CASSYPSATNEKLFF	TGTGCCAGCAGCTATCCCTCCGCAACTAATGAAAAACTGTTTTTT
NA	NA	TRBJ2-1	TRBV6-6	CASSPAPILRHNEQFF	TGTGCCAGCAGCCCTGCCCCAATATTGCGGCACAATGAGCAGTTCTTC
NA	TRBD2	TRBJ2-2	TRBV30	CAWSPSRLAGITGELFF	TGTGCCTGGAGTCCCTCAAGATTAGCGGGAATCACCGGGGAGCTGTTTTTT
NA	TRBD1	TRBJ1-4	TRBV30	CAWRWTGGVEKLFF	TGTGCCTGGAGGTGGACAGGGGGCGTTGAAAAACTGTTTTTT
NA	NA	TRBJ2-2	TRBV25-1	CASTWAHTGELFF	TGTGCCAGCACCTGGGCCCACACCGGGGAGCTGTTTTTT
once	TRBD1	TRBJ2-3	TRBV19	CASTLGTGAVDTQYF	TGTGCCAGTACCCTGGGTACAGGGGCTGTTGATACGCAGTATTTT
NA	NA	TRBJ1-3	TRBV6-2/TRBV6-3	CASSYSPRPWSPGTGNTIYF	TGTGCCAGCAGTTACTCTCCTAGACCGTGGAGCCCCGGGACTGGAAACACCATATATTTT
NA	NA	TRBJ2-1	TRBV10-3	CAISEPSRSYNEQFF	TGTGCCATCAGTGAGCCTAGCCGCTCCTACAATGAGCAGTTCTTC
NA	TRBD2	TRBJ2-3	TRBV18	CASSRGLAGVMSADTQYF	TGTGCCAGCTCGCGGGGACTAGCGGGAGTGATGAGCGCAGATACGCAGTATTTT
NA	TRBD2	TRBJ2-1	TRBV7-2	CASSSDLRAGGMHEQFF	TGTGCCAGCAGCTCGGACTTAAGAGCGGGAGGGATGCATGAGCAGTTCTTC
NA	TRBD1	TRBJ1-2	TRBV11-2	CASSSDREHGYTF	TGTGCCAGCAGCTCAGACAGGGAACATGGCTACACCTTC
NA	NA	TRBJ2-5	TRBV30	CAWSAGHLQETQYF	TGTGCCTGGAGTGCTGGACACCTCCAAGAGACCCAGTACTTC
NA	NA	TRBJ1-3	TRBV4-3	CASSQEFRFNSGNTIYF	TGCGCCAGCAGCCAAGAATTCCGGTTTAACTCTGGAAACACCATATATTTT
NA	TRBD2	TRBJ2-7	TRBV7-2	CASSPTDLGLAGGHEQYF	TGTGCCAGCAGCCCGACAGACCTGGGACTAGCGGGAGGCCACGAGCAGTACTTC
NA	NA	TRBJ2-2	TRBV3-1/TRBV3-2	CASSQDHRNTGELFF	TGTGCCAGCAGCCAAGATCACAGGAACACCGGGGAGCTGTTTTTT
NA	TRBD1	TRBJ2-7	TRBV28	CASSSTGLGGYEQYF	TGTGCCAGCAGTTCGACAGGGCTTGGAGGCTACGAGCAGTACTTC
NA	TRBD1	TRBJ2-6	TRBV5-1	CASSLGQGFSGANVLTF	TGCGCCAGCAGCTTGGGACAGGGATTCTCTGGGGCCAACGTCCTGACTTTC
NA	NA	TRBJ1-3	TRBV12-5	CASGLVLGVGNTIYF	TGTGCTAGTGGTTTGGTACTTGGAGTAGGAAACACCATATATTTT
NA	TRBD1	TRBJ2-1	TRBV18	CASSPTGLSHEQFF	TGTGCCAGCTCACCGACAGGGTTATCACATGAGCAGTTCTTC
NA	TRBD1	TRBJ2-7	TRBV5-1	CASSYGQAYEQYF	TGCGCCAGCAGCTACGGACAGGCCTACGAGCAGTACTTC
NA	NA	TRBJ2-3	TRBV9	CASSVEGASTDTQYF	TGTGCCAGCAGCGTGGAGGGAGCGAGCACAGATACGCAGTATTTT
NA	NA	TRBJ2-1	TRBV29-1	CSVGVAGQQFF	TGCAGCGTTGGGGTGGCGGGGCAGCAGTTCTTC
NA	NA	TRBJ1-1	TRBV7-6	CASSLGQGVTEAFF	TGTGCCAGCAGCTTAGGTCAGGGCGTTACTGAAGCTTTCTTT
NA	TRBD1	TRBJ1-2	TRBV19	CASSRGTETLNGGYTF	TGTGCCAGTAGTAGGGGGACAGAAACTCTCAACGGGGGCTACACCTTC
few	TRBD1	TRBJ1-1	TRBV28	CASSRPGGTGGTEAFF	TGTGCCAGCAGTCGTCCCGGCGGGACAGGGGGCACTGAAGCTTTCTTT
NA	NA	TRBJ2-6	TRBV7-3	CASSQRTAGANVLTF	TGTGCCAGCAGCCAGAGGACAGCTGGGGCCAACGTCCTGACTTTC
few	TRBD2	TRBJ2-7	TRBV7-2	CASCRTSGTYEQYF	TGTGCCAGCTGCCGGACTAGCGGTACCTACGAGCAGTACTTC
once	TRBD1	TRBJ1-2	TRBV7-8	CASSALVDRGRRYGYTF	TGTGCCAGCAGCGCACTTGTAGACAGGGGGCGCCGTTATGGCTACACCTTC